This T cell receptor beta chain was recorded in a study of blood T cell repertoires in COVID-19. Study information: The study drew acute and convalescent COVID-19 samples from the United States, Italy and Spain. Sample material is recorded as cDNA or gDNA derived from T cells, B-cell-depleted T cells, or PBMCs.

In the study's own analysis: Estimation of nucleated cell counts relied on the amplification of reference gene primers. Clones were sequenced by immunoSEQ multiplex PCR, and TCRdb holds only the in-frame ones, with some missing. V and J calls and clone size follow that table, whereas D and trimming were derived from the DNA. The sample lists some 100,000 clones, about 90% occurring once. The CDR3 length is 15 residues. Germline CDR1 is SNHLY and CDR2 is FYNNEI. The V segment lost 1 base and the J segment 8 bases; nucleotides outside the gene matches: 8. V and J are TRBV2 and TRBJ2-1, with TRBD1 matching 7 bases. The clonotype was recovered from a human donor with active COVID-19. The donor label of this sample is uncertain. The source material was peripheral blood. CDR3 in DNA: TGTGCCAGCAGTGAAGAGAGGGCCCAGGGGGATGAGCAGTTCTTC. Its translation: CASSEERAQGDEQFF. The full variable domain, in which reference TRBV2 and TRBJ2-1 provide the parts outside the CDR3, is EPEVTQTPSHQVTQMGQEVILRCVPISNHLYFYWYRQILGQKVEFLVSFYNNEISEKSEIFDDQFSVERPDGSNFTLKIRSTKLEDSAMYFCASSEERAQGDEQFFGPGTRLTVL.